A selection of T cell receptor beta chains follows, all from one sample in a study of CD8 T cells in Susac syndrome. One entry per CDR3 protein results from TCRdb running MiXCR on the immunoSEQ multiplex PCR reads. The sample holds about 53,000 distinct CDR3 sequences, 95% seen once. Input material: CD8+ T cells from PBMCs. These receptor sequences come from a human donor with Susac syndrome. Each CDR3 is given with its conserved first and last residue. The order of the fields is J gene, clone size, D gene, V gene, CDR3 DNA, CDR3 protein. D genes are given only for firm matches. Clone size is given for some rows only: seen once, a few or many times, or a class if the clone is expanded.

J: TRBJ2-3
size: few
D: -
V: TRBV11-2
DNA: TGTGCCAGCAGCTTACCCACAGATACGCAGTATTTT
CDR3: CASSLPTDTQYF

J: TRBJ2-3
size: few
D: -
V: TRBV6-2/TRBV6-3
DNA: TGTGCCAGCAGTTGGAGTACAGATACGCAGTATTTT
CDR3: CASSWSTDTQYF

J: TRBJ1-2
size: -
D: TRBD1
V: TRBV5-1
DNA: TGCGCCAGCAGCTCAGTAACCCGGGACAGGGGGGGCCTCTATGGCTACACCTTC
CDR3: CASSSVTRDRGGLYGYTF

J: TRBJ2-3
size: -
D: -
V: TRBV12-3/TRBV12-4
DNA: TGTGCCAGCAGTTTTCTAGAGAGCACAGATACGCAGTATTTT
CDR3: CASSFLESTDTQYF

J: TRBJ2-1
size: -
D: -
V: TRBV19
DNA: TGTGCCAGTAGTATCGTCTCTAGGGGTGAGCAGTTCTTC
CDR3: CASSIVSRGEQFF

J: TRBJ2-1
size: -
D: -
V: TRBV6-2/TRBV6-3
DNA: TGTGCCAGCAGCCCCCTTTTGTACAATGAGCAGTTCTTC
CDR3: CASSPLLYNEQFF

J: TRBJ1-6
size: -
D: -
V: TRBV9
DNA: TGTGCCAGCAGCGTAGAAGGTATTGAGAATTCACCCCTCCACTTT
CDR3: CASSVEGIENSPLHF

J: TRBJ2-1
size: -
D: -
V: TRBV20-1
DNA: TGCAGTGCTAAGAGGGGGGACAGTCACAATGAGCAGTTCTTC
CDR3: CSAKRGDSHNEQFF

J: TRBJ2-7
size: -
D: TRBD2
V: TRBV18
DNA: TGTGCCAGCTCACCAACGGGGGGGCCATCCTACGAGCAGTACTTC
CDR3: CASSPTGGPSYEQYF

J: TRBJ2-7
size: -
D: -
V: TRBV29-1
DNA: TGCAGCGTTGCCCCCGGGCAGACCTACGAGCAGTACTTC
CDR3: CSVAPGQTYEQYF

J: TRBJ2-3
size: -
D: -
V: TRBV9
DNA: TGTGCCAGCAGCGTAGAGGGGCTCCCTGGAGATACGCAGTATTTT
CDR3: CASSVEGLPGDTQYF

J: TRBJ2-7
size: -
D: TRBD2
V: TRBV20-1
DNA: TGCAGTGCCTGGGACGCCGGGAGGGAGCAGTACTTC
CDR3: CSAWDAGREQYF

J: TRBJ1-5
size: -
D: -
V: TRBV5-1
DNA: TGCGCCAGCAGCTTTCAGGGAAATCAGCCCCAGCATTTT
CDR3: CASSFQGNQPQHF

J: TRBJ1-1
size: -
D: -
V: TRBV29-1
DNA: TGCAGCGTTGTTCTGGGCCCCAACACTGAAGCTTTCTTT
CDR3: CSVVLGPNTEAFF

J: TRBJ1-2
size: -
D: -
V: TRBV20-1
DNA: TGCAGTCCACTCCTTACAGGGTTCAGCTATGGCTACACCTTC
CDR3: CSPLLTGFSYGYTF

J: TRBJ2-7
size: few
D: -
V: TRBV9
DNA: TGTGCCAGCAGCCCCTCCGGAGGGTACGAGCAGTACTTC
CDR3: CASSPSGGYEQYF

J: TRBJ1-1
size: -
D: -
V: TRBV7-8
DNA: TGTGCCAGCAGCTCCAGGGCTCCGGCCACTGAAGCTTTCTTT
CDR3: CASSSRAPATEAFF

J: TRBJ1-5
size: -
D: TRBD1
V: TRBV4-3
DNA: TGCGCCAGCAGCCCGACCCGACAGGGGTCCCCCTATCAGCCCCAGCATTTT
CDR3: CASSPTRQGSPYQPQHF

J: TRBJ2-1
size: -
D: TRBD2
V: TRBV7-7
DNA: TGTGCTAGCAGCCCTAGCGGCAGCTCCTACAATGAGCAGTTCTTC
CDR3: CASSPSGSSYNEQFF

J: TRBJ1-2
size: -
D: -
V: TRBV9
DNA: TGTGCCAGCAGCGTAGATAGGTCCAATGGGGGGCAGGGTGGCTACACCTTC
CDR3: CASSVDRSNGGQGGYTF

J: TRBJ2-3
size: -
D: TRBD2
V: TRBV2
DNA: TGTGCCAGCAGTGAACAACTAGCGGTTACAGATACGCAGTATTTT
CDR3: CASSEQLAVTDTQYF

J: TRBJ2-7
size: -
D: -
V: TRBV29-1
DNA: TGCAGCGTGCGAGGCTCCTACGAGCAGTACTTC
CDR3: CSVRGSYEQYF

J: TRBJ2-1
size: few
D: -
V: TRBV11-2
DNA: TGTGCCAGCAGCTTAGGAACCGGGACCACGTTCTTC
CDR3: CASSLGTGTTFF

J: TRBJ2-3
size: -
D: TRBD2
V: TRBV4-1
DNA: TGCGCCAGCAGCCACCCTCGGACTAGCGGGACAGATACGCAGTATTTT
CDR3: CASSHPRTSGTDTQYF